This is a list of T cell receptor beta chains from one sample in a study of regulatory T cells in long-lasting Graves disease. A single record per CDR3 protein comes from TCRdb applying MiXCR to the multiplex PCR reads. The table includes around 500,000 distinct CDR3 sequences, approximately 16% detected once. In addition, the sample was reused for a study of T cells in Graves' hyperthyroidism and ophthalmopathy.

The sequenced sample was peripheral blood mononuclear cells (PBMCs), obtained at new diagnosis, from a patient treated with antithyroid drugs. These receptors were obtained from a woman aged 40 to 65 with Graves disease. Each CDR3 is given with its conserved first and last residue. D genes are given only for firm matches. Rows may omit the clone size; those that give it use once, few, many or a size class.

J gene | D gene | V gene | clone size | CDR3 DNA | CDR3 protein
TRBJ1-3 | . | TRBV12-3/TRBV12-4 | many | TGTGCCAGCAGTTTAGGGACAGCTGGCGACACCATATATTTT | CASSLGTAGDTIYF
TRBJ2-1 | . | TRBV5-5 | few | TGTGCCAGCAGCTTGGACAGATTAAAACCCTACAATGAGCAGTTCTTC | CASSLDRLKPYNEQFF
TRBJ2-2 | TRBD2 | TRBV3-1 | many | TGTGCCAGCAGCGGCGGGGGATACACCGGGGAGCTGTTTTTT | CASSGGGYTGELFF
TRBJ2-3 | TRBD1 | TRBV18 | many | TGTGCCAGCTCACCGGCTACAGGGGGCAATACAGATACGCAGTATTTT | CASSPATGGNTDTQYF
TRBJ2-4 | TRBD1 | TRBV18 | . | TGTGCCAGCTCACAGACGACAGGGAGAGGAGCCAAAAACATTCAGTACTTC | CASSQTTGRGAKNIQYF
TRBJ2-7 | TRBD1 | TRBV7-6 | . | TGTGCCAGCAGCATGGACAGGGGGCGTCACGAGCAGTACTTC | CASSMDRGRHEQYF
TRBJ1-5 | . | TRBV12-3/TRBV12-4 | . | TGTGCCAGCAGTTTAGGGGGAGGTCAGTCCCAGCATTTT | CASSLGGGQSQHF
TRBJ1-6 | TRBD1 | TRBV7-8 | many | TGTGCCAGCAGCTTAGCGGGGACAGCATATAATTCACCCCTCCACTTT | CASSLAGTAYNSPLHF
TRBJ2-7 | . | TRBV2 | many | TGTGCCAGCAGTGAAACGTCTCTCTCCTACGAGCAGTACTTC | CASSETSLSYEQYF
TRBJ2-2 | TRBD1 | TRBV10-3 | . | TGTGCCATCAGCCCGGGACAGGGAAACACCGGGGAGCTGTTTTTT | CAISPGQGNTGELFF
TRBJ1-1 | . | TRBV20-1 | few | TGCAGTGCCCAGGGACGGTCGAACACTGAAACTTTCTTT | CSAQGRSNTETFF